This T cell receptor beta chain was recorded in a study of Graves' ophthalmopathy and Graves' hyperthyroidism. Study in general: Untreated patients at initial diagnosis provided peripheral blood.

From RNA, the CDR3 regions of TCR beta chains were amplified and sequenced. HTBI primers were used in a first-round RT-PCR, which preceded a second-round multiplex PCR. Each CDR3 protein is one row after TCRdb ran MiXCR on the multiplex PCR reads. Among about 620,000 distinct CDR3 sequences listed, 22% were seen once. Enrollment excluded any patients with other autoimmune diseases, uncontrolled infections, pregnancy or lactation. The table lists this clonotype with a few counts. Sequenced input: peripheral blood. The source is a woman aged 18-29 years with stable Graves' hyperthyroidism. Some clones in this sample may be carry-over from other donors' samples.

CDR3 sequence: CASSPGAGGEETQYF. As DNA, the CDR3 is TGTGCCAGCAGCCCTGGGGCGGGAGGGGAAGAGACCCAGTACTTC. V is TRBV12-3 or TRBV12-4 and J is TRBJ2-5, with TRBD2 matching over 9 bases. V was clipped by 6 bases and J by 3 bases; unmatched bases: 8. The CDR3 spans 15 residues.